The TCR beta chain under discussion was sequenced for a study of T-cell memory formation after mild COVID-19. MiXCR, run by TCRdb on the 5' RACE reads, gives a single entry per CDR3 protein. The sample has approximately 410,000 distinct CDR3 sequences; less than 25% are singletons. This clonotype showed up just a few times. Trimming shortened V by 0 bases and J by 0 bases, and 9 bases separated the two germline ends. The CDR3 runs to 16 residues. The germline gives CDR1 MNHEY, CDR2 SVGEGT. J is TRBJ1-5 and V is TRBV6-2 or TRBV6-3; D uncertain. The receptor comes from an adult woman who had mild COVID-19 (a few samples of this study predate the infection). Cell type and time point are not known. Sequenced material: PBMCs or a T cell subset sorted from them (not recorded which). The CDR3 region has the DNA TGTGCCAGCAGTTACTCTGGTGGGGATAGCAATCAGCCCCAGCATTTT. Its protein product is CASSYSGGDSNQPQHF.